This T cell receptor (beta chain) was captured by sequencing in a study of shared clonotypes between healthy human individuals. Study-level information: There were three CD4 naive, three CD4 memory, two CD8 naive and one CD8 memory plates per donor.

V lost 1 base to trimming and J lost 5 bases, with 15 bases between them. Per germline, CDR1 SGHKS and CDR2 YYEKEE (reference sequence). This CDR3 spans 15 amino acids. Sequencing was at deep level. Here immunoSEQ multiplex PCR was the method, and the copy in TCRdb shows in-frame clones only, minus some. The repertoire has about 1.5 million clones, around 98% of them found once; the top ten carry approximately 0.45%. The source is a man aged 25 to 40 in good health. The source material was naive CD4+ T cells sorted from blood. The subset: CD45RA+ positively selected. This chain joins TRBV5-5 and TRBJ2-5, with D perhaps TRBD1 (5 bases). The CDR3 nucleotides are TGTGCCAGCAGCTTGTCGCAGTTCAGGGCCGAGACCCAGTACTTC. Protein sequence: CASSLSQFRAETQYF. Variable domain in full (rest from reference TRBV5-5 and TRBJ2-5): DAGVTQSPTHLIKTRGQQVTLRCSPISGHKSVSWYQQVLGQGPQFIFQYYEKEERGRGNFPDRFSARQFPNYSSELNVNALLLGDSALYLCASSLSQFRAETQYFGPGTRLLVL.